The 20 T cell receptor beta chains in this list originate from one sample, sequenced in a study of cytomegalovirus exposure and HLA in healthy donors (dated by TCRdb to about 2017). Library preparation used the immunoSEQ multiplex PCR assay. A mixture of 60 forward primers for TCR Vbeta segments and 13 reverse primers for TCR Jbeta segments was used in the multiplex PCR. TCRdb holds this immuneACCESS table with in-frame rearrangements only. Some clones are missing; in checked studies, unresolved V genes explain under half, and the rest has no known cause. The sample yields about 180,000 clones; nearly 80% were counted once. Just under 6.5% of the sample rests with the top ten. Sequencing input: PBMCs. Every receptor here comes from a middle-aged man in good health and CMV-seropositive.

This chain links TRBV5-6 with TRBJ1-2; D not certain. V lost 0 bases, J lost 4 bases, and 10 bases lay in between. Germline values: CDR1 SGHDT, CDR2 YYEEEE. The CDR3 totals 14 residues. The chain's CDR3 is CASSLGLNGYGYTF. The DNA of the CDR3 is TGTGCCAGCAGCTTGGGACTCAATGGCTATGGCTACACCTTC.

The table lists this clone with a few counts. The chain has TRBV29-1 and TRBJ1-2, with D possibly being TRBD1 (5 bases). Between the trimmed V and J ends, which lost 2 bases and 8 bases, there was a span of 12 bases. In germline, CDR1 is SQVTM, CDR2 ANQGSEA. The CDR3 contains 12 residues. As DNA, the CDR3 is TGCAGCGTTGAAAATGGGGCGCGAGGCTACACCTTC. Protein product: CSVENGARGYTF.

The rearrangement uses TRBV2 and TRBJ2-7; 7 bases align to TRBD2. The V segment lost 4 bases and the J segment 3 bases; nucleotides outside the gene matches: 15. The germline V gene has CDR1 SNHLY and CDR2 FYNNEI. The CDR3 is 17 amino acids. The CDR3 protein is CASSGGTTHLRIYEQYF. The CDR3 region has the DNA TGTGCCAGCAGTGGGGGGACTACCCACCTGAGGATCTACGAGCAGTACTTC.

The V and J genes are TRBV28 and TRBJ1-5; 7 positions match TRBD1. The CDR3 totals 13 residues. Germline loops: CDR1 MDHEN, CDR2 SYDVKM. The V and J ends lost 11 bases and 3 bases, in that order; junction bases with no gene match: 7. The CDR3, as DNA: TGTGCCGCGACAGGGCCGATCAATCAGCCCCAGCATTTT. Its translation is CAATGPINQPQHF.

The chain joins TRBV5-1 to TRBJ2-7; 7 bases fit TRBD1. With V trimmed by 0 bases and J by 5 bases, 5 bases remained unmatched. This CDR3 has 14 amino acids. CDR1 and CDR2 (germline): SGHRS, YFSETQ. CDR3 amino acids: CASSLGVQGNEQYF. CDR3 nucleotide sequence: TGCGCCAGCAGCTTGGGGGTACAGGGGAACGAGCAGTACTTC.

This chain connects TRBV29-1 to TRBJ2-2; TRBD1 matches 7 bases. This CDR3 contains 13 residues. V shed 7 bases, J shed 1 base, and the junction held 3 bases outside the gene matches. In germline, CDR1 is SQVTM, CDR2 ANQGSEA. Written as DNA, the CDR3 is TGCAGCGGGTACAGGGGGAACACCGGGGAGCTGTTTTTT. This gives the protein CSGYRGNTGELFF.

The V call is TRBV7-6, the J call TRBJ2-1; TRBD2 matches 14 bases. Germline CDR1 reads SGHVS; CDR2 reads FNYEAQ. With V trimmed by 3 bases and J by 7 bases, 8 bases remained unmatched. This CDR3 has 17 amino acids. CDR3 in amino acids: CASSFSVGTSGRNEQFF. The DNA of the CDR3 is TGTGCCAGCAGCTTCTCTGTTGGGACTAGCGGGAGAAATGAGCAGTTCTTC.

The V gene is TRBV18, the J gene TRBJ2-3; D not certain. The CDR3 has 14 residues. Trimming cost V 0 bases and J 8 bases, with 12 bases left between them. CDR1 KGHSH and CDR2 LQKENI come from the germline V gene. This CDR3 reads CASSPPYGLSTQYF. CDR3 DNA: TGTGCCAGCTCACCACCGTACGGTTTGAGTACGCAGTATTTT.

The V and J genes are TRBV4-1 and TRBJ2-7; a weak D match, TRBD1 (6 bases). The CDR3 length is 16 residues. V lost 0 bases and J lost 2, with 14 bases in between. Germline CDR1 MGHRA, CDR2 YSYEKL. CDR3 DNA: TGCGCCAGCAGCCAAGAGCTCCCCGGGACAACCTACGAGCAGTACTTC. Amino acid sequence: CASSQELPGTTYEQYF.

This clone was counted only a few times. The chain couples TRBV11-2 to TRBJ1-1; TRBD1 agrees at 7 bases. The CDR3 consists of 15 residues. Germline assignment: CDR1 SGHAT and CDR2 FQNNGV. The V gene end was trimmed by 2 bases and the J gene end by 7 bases; junction bases not matched to a gene: 10. DNA of the CDR3: TGTGCCAGCAGCTTATTACAGGGGCAGAGTGGTGAAGCTTTCTTT. This codes for CASSLLQGQSGEAFF.

The chain carries TRBV19 and TRBJ2-3; 11 bases fit TRBD2. The germline CDR1 and CDR2 sequences are LNHDA and SQIVND (reference sequence). The trim removed 3 bases at V and 0 bases at J, leaving 8 bases unmatched. The CDR3 sequence is 18 residues long. As DNA, the CDR3 is TGTGCCAGTAGTATGAGACTAGCGGGACCTACTAGCACAGATACGCAGTATTTT. Its translation: CASSMRLAGPTSTDTQYF.

V gene TRBV4-2 combines with J gene TRBJ2-5, with a weak D call TRBD2 (6 bases). CDR3 size: 16 residues. Trimming stripped 4 bases from V and 1 base from J, with 16 bases between. Per the germline V gene, CDR1 is LGHNA and CDR2 is YNFKEQ. Here the CDR3 reads CASSRGAPTSQETQYF. CDR3 bases: TGTGCCAGCAGCCGCGGCGCCCCGACTAGCCAAGAGACCCAGTACTTC.

V and J are TRBV7-8 and TRBJ2-7, with a possible D match to TRBD2 (5 bases). The CDR3 is made up of 12 amino acids. Between the trimmed V and J ends, which lost 4 bases and 7 bases, there was a span of 11 bases. The germline V gene has CDR1 SGHVS and CDR2 FQNEAQ. CDR3 residues: CASSYLTGEQYF. DNA of the CDR3: TGTGCCAGCAGCTATTTAACGGGGGAGCAGTACTTC.

The chain has TRBV7-9 and TRBJ2-1, with D perhaps TRBD2 (5 bases). The CDR3 extends over 16 amino acids. From germline, CDR1 is SEHNR and CDR2 FQNEAQ (reference sequence). V lost 1 base and J 8 bases, leaving 18 bases between the germline ends. The CDR3 reads CASSLGSAASLYEQFF. In DNA form, the CDR3 reads TGTGCCAGCAGCTTAGGCTCAGCGGCCTCTTTGTATGAGCAGTTCTTC.

This chain connects TRBV6-6 to TRBJ2-1; no clear D gene. CDR3 size: 11 residues. The ends were cut back, 5 bases at V and 9 bases at J, with 8 bases in the middle. The germline CDR1 and CDR2 sequences are MNHNY and SVGAGI (reference sequence). CDR3 protein: CASSRASEQFF. Here the CDR3 DNA reads TGTGCCAGCAGTCGCGCCTCTGAGCAGTTCTTC.

This clone was seen only a few times. This rearrangement joins TRBV2 to TRBJ2-1; 9 nucleotides agree with TRBD2. Germline V CDR1 and CDR2: SNHLY, FYNNEI. Trimming cost V 6 bases and J 9 bases; bases outside gene matches: 6. This CDR3 is 13 amino acids long. CDR3 region: CASSGGRAGEQFF. In DNA, the CDR3 is TGTGCCAGCAGCGGCGGGAGGGCCGGTGAGCAGTTCTTC.

The rearrangement links TRBV5-1 to TRBJ1-3; D ambiguous. The CDR3 covers 15 residues. The germline V and J ends were trimmed by 0 bases and 1 base, with 8 bases remaining between them. Germline assignment: CDR1 SGHRS and CDR2 YFSETQ. Written as DNA, the CDR3 is TGCGCCAGCAGCTTGGGTAGTTTTTCTGGAAACACCATATATTTT. Protein product: CASSLGSFSGNTIYF.

The J gene is TRBJ2-7, the V gene TRBV30; D call uncertain. The CDR3 is 12 residues long. Germline V gene data show CDR1 as GTSNPN and CDR2 as SVGIG (reference sequence). V lost 3 bases and J 1 base, leaving 7 bases between the germline ends. The CDR3 sequence is CAWRKSSYEQYF. CDR3 in DNA: TGTGCCTGGAGAAAATCTTCCTACGAGCAGTACTTC.

The V call is TRBV5-1, the J call TRBJ2-7, with TRBD1 as a possible D gene (6 bases). The CDR3 is 12 residues long. Germline V CDR1 and CDR2: SGHRS, YFSETQ. The V end lost 4 bases, the J end lost 3 bases, and 8 bases lay between the germline ends. The CDR3 here is CASSTGNYEQYF. CDR3 DNA sequence: TGCGCCAGCAGCACAGGGAACTACGAGCAGTACTTC.

This clone was counted only a few times. V and J are TRBV7-2 and TRBJ2-7; 10 nucleotides agree with TRBD1. The CDR3 totals 15 residues. Germline CDR1 and CDR2: SGHTA and FQGNSA. V shed 4 bases and J 4 bases; nucleotides not matched to a gene: 7. The CDR3 spells CASSYPGQGKYEQYF. Written as DNA, the CDR3 is TGTGCCAGCAGCTATCCGGGACAGGGGAAGTACGAGCAGTACTTC.